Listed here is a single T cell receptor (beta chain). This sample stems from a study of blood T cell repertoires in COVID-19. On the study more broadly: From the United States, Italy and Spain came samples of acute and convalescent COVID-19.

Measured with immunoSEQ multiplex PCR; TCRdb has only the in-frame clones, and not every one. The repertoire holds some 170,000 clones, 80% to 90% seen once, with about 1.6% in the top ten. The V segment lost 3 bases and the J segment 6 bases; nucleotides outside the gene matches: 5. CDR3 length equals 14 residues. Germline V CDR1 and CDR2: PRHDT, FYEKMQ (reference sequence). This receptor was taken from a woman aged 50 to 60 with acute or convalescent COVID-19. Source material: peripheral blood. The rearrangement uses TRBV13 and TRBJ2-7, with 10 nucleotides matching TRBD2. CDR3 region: CASSLYLAGAEQYF. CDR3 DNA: TGTGCCAGCAGCTTGTACCTAGCGGGAGCCGAGCAGTACTTC.